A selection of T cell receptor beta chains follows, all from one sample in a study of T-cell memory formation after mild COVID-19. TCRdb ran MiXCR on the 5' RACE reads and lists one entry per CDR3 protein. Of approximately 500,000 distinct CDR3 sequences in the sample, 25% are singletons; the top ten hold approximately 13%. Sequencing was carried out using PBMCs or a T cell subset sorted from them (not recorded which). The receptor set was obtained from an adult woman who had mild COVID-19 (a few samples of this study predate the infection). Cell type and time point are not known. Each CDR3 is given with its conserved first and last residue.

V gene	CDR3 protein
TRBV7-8	CASSLGPAFSGNTIYF
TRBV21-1	CASSAKQPAKNIQYF
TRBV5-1	CASRPGTGLAEAFF
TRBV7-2	CASSDGHELRGYTF
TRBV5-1	CASSDPGGSGELFF
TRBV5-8	CASSLSGTGNEQYF
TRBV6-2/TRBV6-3	CASSSGQLSTDTQYF
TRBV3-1	CASSQVSSGTGVYEQYF
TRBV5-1	CASSTVPGLAGDTDTQYF
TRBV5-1	CASSLAGALETQYF
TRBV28	CASRQTGTDTQYF
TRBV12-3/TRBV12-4	CASSDSSGWGTGGGYTF
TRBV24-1	CATSDNGQAGRAFF
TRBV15	CATSKDRGYTIYF
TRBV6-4	CASSDRFRLAELAKNIQYF
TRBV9	CASSVSGTGKNEQFF
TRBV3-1	CASSRGGGEYYEQYF
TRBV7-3	CASSWTERTGELFF
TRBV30	CAWSSSAGVKEKLFF
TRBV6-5	CASSYFPGVNEQFF
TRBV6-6	CASSYSEVLAKNIQYF
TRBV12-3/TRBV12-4	CASSLGVREEYF
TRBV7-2	CASSFGLAGRETQYF
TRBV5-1	CASSSMGGDRTGSYNEQFF
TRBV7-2	CASSFTGGADTQYF
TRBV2	CASTREPPLETQYF
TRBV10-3	CAIMSGDLYEQYF
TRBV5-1	CASSLARGEAMQETQYF
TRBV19	CASSIDGLSNQPQHF
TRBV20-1	CSARQGLEVGEQYF
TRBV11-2	CASSLASIVWTEASGNTIYF
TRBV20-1	CSASPPFGRPEAFF
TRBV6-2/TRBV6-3	CASREQGLTEAFF
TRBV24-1	CATSELGQGRGETQYF
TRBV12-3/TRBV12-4	CASSGTQSTYEQYF
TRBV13	CASSLPRTGAPPLHF
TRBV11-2	CASSSFRLAPEETQYF
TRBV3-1	CASSQALAGVSNEQFF
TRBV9	CASSVADTYEQYF
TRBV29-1	CSVGVWETQYF
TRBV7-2	CDSSATTSDTQYF
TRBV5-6	CASSLFAGQGAPSHMNTEAFF
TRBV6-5	CASRPLGADTQYF
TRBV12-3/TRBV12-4	CASSGGTGHETQYF
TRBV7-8	CASSFKGGDYEQYF
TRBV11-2	CASSSWTSLDEQFF
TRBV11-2	CASSLVPPTGANYGYTF
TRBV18	CASSLGQGKLVHEQYF
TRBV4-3	CASSYGQGETYEQYF
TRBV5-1	CASSLEVWSPGNTIYF
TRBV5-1	CASSSRQGGSYNEQFF
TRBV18	CASSLARWETQYF
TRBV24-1	CATSDVGGQHSYNEQFF